This T cell receptor beta chain appears in the sequencing data of a study of regulatory T cells in long-lasting Graves disease (dated by TCRdb to about 2021). Regarding the complete study: Newly diagnosed Graves' disease patients had taken antithyroid drugs for less than 3 months. This study used TCR sequencing and RNA sequencing of peripheral blood to compare persistent Graves' disease patients against newly diagnosed Graves' disease patients. The study was registered as a clinical trial and conducted in China. A total of about 35 samples underwent TCR sequencing, from about 13 patients with persistent Graves' disease and some 20 patients with newly diagnosed Graves' disease.

The germline V gene sets CDR1 to SGHRS and CDR2 to YFSETQ. The CDR3 holds 14 amino acids from the cysteine to the phenylalanine. Only CDR3 DNA remains: 42 bases, in frame from the first base. Per the publication, the time point label means: newly diagnosed GD, antithyroid drugs for less than 3 months. For both TCR sequencing and RNA sequencing, RNA was extracted from PBMCs using TRIzol. The diagnosis of Graves' disease was made according to American Thyroid Association guidelines. Patients were recruited from an endocrinology department in Xi'an, China. From each patient, about 8.9 milliliters of peripheral blood was collected into an EDTA anticoagulant tube. Ficoll Paque Plus density gradient separation was used to isolate PBMCs, and no additional T cell sorting was done. An Agilent 2100 Bioanalyzer and agarose gel were used to assess RNA quality, and a NanoDrop 2000 was used to measure RNA concentration.

Overall study outcomes, separate from this receptor: Compared with newly diagnosed patients, persistent Graves' disease patients had lower TCR Shannon entropy and fewer highly expanded clones, which suggests clonal expansion. TRBV28, TRBJ1-2 and TRBJ2-5 were preferentially used in persistent disease, while TRBV20-1 and TRBJ2-1 were favored in newly diagnosed disease. The study examined only peripheral blood because the primary lesion, thyroid tissue, could not be accessed. The small sample size was acknowledged by the authors as a limitation that may reduce accuracy. Only the TCR beta chain was sequenced and analyzed. Persistent patients shared more public clonotypes among themselves (more than 2,500) than newly diagnosed patients did (about 970).

Concerning this clonotype itself: What antigen it recognizes has not been identified. A much larger clone differs from this one at a single base, so this may be a read error.

Library preparation employed multiplex PCR. The instrument was an Illumina HiSeq 4000. To build TCR beta libraries, CDR3 regions were amplified by Arm-PCR using iRepertoire HTBI primers. Before sequencing, the PCR products went through gel purification. The paper's data handling went like this. A total of under 80 TRBV and 14 TRBJ segments were identified across samples and were used for gene usage analysis of CDR3 amino acid clonotypes. Filtered high-quality paired reads were merged into contigs using COPE and FqMerger. BLAST was used to align contigs to the IMGT TRBV, TRBD and TRBJ reference genes, and CDR3 was defined following IMGT. Clonotypes above 0.1% frequency were classified as highly expanded clones. Shannon entropy was used to measure repertoire diversity, and the Gini coefficient was used to measure V-J evenness. Public clonotypes were defined as clonotypes shared by more than one individual. TCRdb cleaned the public reads at Q25 with fastp, built clones with MiXCR and kept in-frame beta chains. Identical CDR3 protein sequences are pooled into one entry, listed with their most common genes and DNA. The V and J calls shown here were made by TCRdb, not taken from the authors' results. The sample contains under 400,000 distinct CDR3 sequences, 16% of them found a single time. The ten largest clonotypes hold 30% of the sample.

Separately, the same data were catalogued under a study of T cells in Graves' hyperthyroidism and ophthalmopathy. Per that second paper: Stable Graves' hyperthyroidism was defined as no progression to ophthalmopathy during 18 months of follow-up. Hyperthyroidism patients were newly diagnosed, had a disease duration of under 2 months, and were aged 18 to 65 years. Any patient with an uncontrolled infection, another autoimmune disease, pregnancy or lactation was excluded. Clinical symptoms, serum thyroxine and TRAb, thyroid ultrasound, and orbital computed tomography formed the basis for the diagnoses. The TCR CDR3 was subjected to a first round of RT-PCR using the HTBI primer set and the Qiagen OneStep RT-PCR kit. Most expanded thyroid clonotypes (frequency above 0.001) were also found in blood, which suggests that blood repertoires may mirror thyroid immune responses. A model built on a 13 V-J signature distinguished ophthalmopathy from stable hyperthyroidism, reaching 87.88% sensitivity and approximately 81% specificity in cross-validation and 80%/75% in testing. In validation, the model predicted progression to ophthalmopathy with 55% to 71% sensitivity and around 72% specificity, a median of around six months before onset. To identify TCR V-J signatures that set the groups apart, the researchers used a discovery cohort of more than 95 patients, made up of roughly 40 with Graves' ophthalmopathy and about 60 with stable Graves' hyperthyroidism. Prospective prediction of ophthalmopathy was tested in an independent validation cohort consisting of some 19 hyperthyroidism patients and over 15 patients who later progressed to ophthalmopathy. The roughly 100 discovery patients were randomly divided into training and test sets at a 7:3 ratio. In several Graves' hyperthyroidism patients, the study also compared T-cell repertoires from thyroid tissue with T-cell repertoires from blood. After sampling, hyperthyroidism patients received methimazole starting at 30 mg daily, and ophthalmopathy patients received high-dose intravenous methylprednisolone. Libraries were constructed in a second round of multiplex PCR, after which size selection and purification were carried out. Libraries were sequenced paired-end with 100 bp reads on an Illumina HiSeq2000. SOAPnuke was used to process the raw data, with reads discarded if the reads contained adapters or uncalled bases, had a mean Phred below 15, or lacked an exact constant-primer or identifier match. COPE v1.2.5 was used to merge high-quality paired reads, and clonotypes were defined as unique nucleotide sequences. MiTCR v1.1 was used to align clonotypes to the IMGT TRBV, TRBD and TRBJ reference segments. Only V-J combinations with frequency above 0.0001, covering 99% to 99.2% of repertoires, were analysed. The TCS score was defined as the ratio of F50 (clonal expansion) to E x V (chaos), calculated using BLOSUM62-based TCRdist between CDR3 peptides within each V-J. Welch's t-statistics and random forest reduced roughly 540 V-J features to around 14, which were used in a naive Bayes classifier (R e1071). Sample size was not statistically predetermined, and investigators were not blinded to group allocation. The paper describes TCR Vbeta CDR3 sequencing of 130 to 150 peripheral blood samples, made up of roughly 40 ophthalmopathy patients, roughly 80 hyperthyroidism patients and roughly 17 progressor patients.

This receptor was obtained from a man aged 35 to 55 with Graves disease. Donor details come from another sample of the same person, matched by shared clones. The chain employs TRBV5-1 and TRBJ2-3, with TRBD1 identical over 9 junction bases. The end of the DNA aligns better with TRBJ2-7, so the J call may be wrong. The sequencing here drew on peripheral blood mononuclear cells (PBMCs), taken at new diagnosis, from a patient treated with antithyroid drugs. The DNA sequence follows: TGCGCCAGCAGACCCGGGACAGGGAGTCGTCAGCAGTACTTC. Translated, this gives CASRPGTGSRQQYF.